The 9 T cell receptor beta chains below come from one sample, sequenced in a study of Graves' ophthalmopathy and Graves' hyperthyroidism. TCR beta CDR3 amplification used RNA transcripts. Second-round multiplex PCR came after first-round RT-PCR with HTBI primers. TCRdb re-analysed the multiplex PCR reads in MiXCR, keeping a single row per CDR3 protein. The table shows approximately 1.2 million distinct CDR3 sequences, with less than 45% occurring only once. Source material: peripheral blood or thyroid tissue (not recorded which). The receptor set was obtained from an adult man with Graves' hyperthyroidism.

V is TRBV5-5 and J is TRBJ2-7, with 14 bases matching TRBD2. The CDR3 is 17 amino acids. The germline CDR1 and CDR2 sequences are SGHKS and YYEKEE (reference sequence). After removal of 2 bases from V and 3 bases from J, the junction contained 7 bases not matched to a gene. The CDR3 is CASSFRTSGGYNYEQYF. In DNA, the CDR3 is TGTGCCAGCAGCTTCCGGACTAGCGGGGGGTACAACTACGAGCAGTACTTC.

In its sample, this clonotype was seen many times. The V and J genes are TRBV12-3 or TRBV12-4 and TRBJ1-1; D is unclear. V was shortened by 2 bases and J by 2 bases, with 9 bases between the two germline ends. The CDR3 consists of 14 residues. The CDR3 DNA sequence: TGTGCCAGCAGTTTACGACGGGCAAACACTGAAGCTTTCTTT. This sequence encodes CASSLRRANTEAFF.

This clonotype was counted many times. V is TRBV7-9 and J is TRBJ1-5; TRBD1 aligns across 10 bases. The V segment lost 3 bases and the J segment 4 bases; nucleotides outside the gene matches: 6. Germline CDR1 and CDR2: SEHNR and FQNEAQ (reference sequence). The CDR3 is made up of 16 amino acids. The CDR3 reads CASSFGDRGKNQPQHF. The CDR3 nucleotides are TGTGCCAGCAGCTTCGGGGACAGGGGAAAAAATCAGCCCCAGCATTTT.

This chain links TRBV20-1 with TRBJ2-5; the D is unclear. Trimming stripped 5 bases from V and 9 bases from J, with 16 bases between. This CDR3 is built from 12 residues. From germline, CDR1 is DFQATT and CDR2 SNEGSKA (reference sequence). The CDR3 spells CSAQQSNQPQYF. The CDR3 coding sequence is TGCAGTGCTCAACAAAGCAATCAGCCCCAGTACTTC.

This rearrangement joins TRBV20-1 to TRBJ1-6, with a weak D call TRBD1 (5 bases). The germline gives CDR1 DFQATT, CDR2 SNEGSKA (reference sequence). V shed 3 bases and J shed 7 bases, with 10 bases lying between them. The CDR3 is made up of 13 amino acids. CDR3: CSARGVFNSPLHF. The CDR3 DNA sequence: TGCAGTGCTAGGGGGGTTTTCAATTCACCCCTCCACTTT.

This clonotype was detected only once. Compared with germline, one end of the junction differs, possibly owing to a read error. The chain combines TRBV7-9 with TRBJ2-7; D may be TRBD1 or TRBD2 (5 bases each). CDR1 SEHNR and CDR2 FQNEAQ come from the germline V gene (reference sequence). CDR3 length equals 13 residues. CDR3 in DNA: TGCGCCAGCAGCCACCCCTCCGGGGACGAGCAGCACTTC. It encodes CASSHPSGDEQHF.

The chain couples TRBV6-5 to TRBJ2-7; D ambiguous. Trimming pared 7 bases from V and 3 bases from J, leaving 16 bases between. This CDR3 comprises 14 residues. Germline V gene data show CDR1 as MNHEY and CDR2 as SVGAGI. DNA of the CDR3: TGTGCCAGCACCTCCCCTCCCCGGAGCTACGAGCAGTACTTC. Translation: CASTSPPRSYEQYF.

The rearrangement uses TRBV9 and TRBJ1-1; D call uncertain. The CDR3 extends over 14 amino acids. Germline CDR1 SGDLS, CDR2 YYNGEE. Between the trimmed V and J ends, which lost 0 bases and 4 bases, there was a span of 10 bases. For the CDR3, the DNA is TGTGCCAGCAGCGTAGTAGGGATGGGCACTGAAGCTTTCTTT. Amino acids: CASSVVGMGTEAFF.

This clonotype was picked up many times. The chain uses TRBV5-1 and TRBJ1-1, with D hard to call. Between the trimmed V and J ends, which lost 0 bases and 1 base, there was a span of 7 bases. The germline CDR1 and CDR2 sequences are SGHRS and YFSETQ. This CDR3 has 14 residues. The CDR3 sequence: CASSLEGENTEAFF. In DNA, the CDR3 is TGCGCCAGCAGCTTGGAAGGTGAGAACACTGAAGCTTTCTTT.